This T cell receptor beta chain was profiled in a study of CD8 T cells in Susac syndrome (dated by TCRdb to between 2018 and 2020). With regard to the full study: The study used repertoire sequencing to test whether antigen drove CD8+ T cell activation and differentiation in Susac syndrome. CD8+ T cell repertoire clonality was compared between more than 9 healthy donors, approximately 14 Susac syndrome patients and around 15 multiple sclerosis patients. Summary of the overall study and its limitations: The number of individuals in the TCR sequencing and HLA analysis was acknowledged as relatively small.

RNA was extracted using the RNeasy kit, and about 0.5 to 1 ug of the RNA was reverse transcribed with random hexamers. The immunoSEQ multiplex PCR assay, covering 54 Vbeta and 13 Jbeta segments, was used to amplify TCR beta CDR3 regions. PCR amplification bias was corrected by using a synthetic template baseline for primer optimization and computational correction. As for the authors' bioinformatics: Reads were annotated to V, D and J genes according to IMGT and were analyzed with immunoSEQ Analyzer, with only productive sequences retained. Clonality was calculated as one minus the Shannon entropy normalized by log2 of the number of productive unique sequences. For each patient and control, public and private clones were evaluated within the 100 most prevalent clones. Clones were defined as Susac-specific when absent from the healthy and MS cohorts, from approximately 970 published viral clones and from other ImmuneACCESS disease sequences. TCRdb reprocessing: public reads trimmed at Q25 with fastp, clones called with MiXCR, in-frame beta chains kept. Identical CDR3 proteins give one entry, which carries the most common genes and DNA. For this entry, the V and J calls and clone size follow TCRdb and not the study's own pipeline. The sample contains about 70,000 distinct CDR3 sequences, around 93% of them found a single time. Roughly 0.25% of the sample is taken by the ten largest.

Peripheral blood CD8+ and CD4+ T cells from healthy donors, Susac syndrome patients and multiple sclerosis patients were profiled by high-throughput TCR beta sequencing. Healthy donors were included as age- and sex-matched controls. Bulk CD8+ and CD4+ T cells were purified magnetically by negative isolation, whereas CD8+ TEMRA cells were enriched by FACS. Blood was collected in EDTA tubes and processed within 24 hours, with PBMCs isolated through density gradient centrifugation. PBMCs destined for TCR sequencing were cryopreserved in liquid nitrogen and later thawed in a 37 °C water bath. Purity of sorted or isolated CD4+, CD8+ and CD8+ TEMRA cells was at least 90%. A remark on this clonotype: Its antigen target is currently unknown. Qualities for individual bases were not recorded, and no much larger clone is one base off.

From cysteine to phenylalanine, the CDR3 is 16 amino acids long. Only CDR3 DNA remains: 48 bases, in frame from the first base. CDR1 and CDR2 are read off the germline V gene as MNHEY and SVGAGI. Trimming takes 0 bases from V and 2 bases from J, and the germline ends sit 12 bases apart. The chain uses TRBV6-5 and TRBJ2-3; possibly the D gene is TRBD2, per 6 matching bases. This clonotype originated in a human donor in good health. Input material: CD8+ T cells from PBMCs. CDR3 protein: CASSYSGGEHTDTQYF. The nucleotide sequence reads TGTGCCAGCAGTTACTCGGGAGGTGAACACACAGATACGCAGTATTTT.